These 19 T cell receptor beta chains were sequenced from one sample in a study of T cells in women clearing cervical HPV infection. The table came from immunoSEQ multiplex PCR; TCRdb's copy has only in-frame clones and leaves some out. This sample's table reports 20,000 to 25,000 clones. Material for sequencing was blood buffy coat. The receptors shown here come from a woman aged 18 to 69 with a cervical HPV16 infection that either progressed to CIN3+ or cleared (not recorded which).

Points on this clone: The CDR3 end lies 3 residues beyond the end of the read and is filled in from the germline J gene. The rearrangement joins TRBV7-9 to TRBJ2-5; D unresolved. The CDR3 consists of 14 residues. The V gene lost 3 bases and the J gene lost 1 base, with 9 bases spanning the gap. Germline CDR1 and CDR2: SEHNR and FQNEAQ (reference sequence). The CDR3 spells CASSFVQIQETQYF. The CDR3 DNA, read in part, is TGTGCCAGCAGCTTCGTACAAATCCAAGAGACC.

A word on this clone: Read coverage stops 3 residues before the CDR3 terminus; the germline J gene supplies the remainder. The chain combines TRBV5-1 with TRBJ2-2; 10 bases match TRBD1. V dropped 7 bases and J dropped 3; count of bases not matched to a gene: 3. This CDR3 region has 14 residues. CDR1 and CDR2 from the germline V gene are SGHRS and YFSETQ. CDR3 DNA, as far as it was read: TGCGCCAGCGGACAGGGGGTCTACACCGGGGAG. This sequence encodes CASGQGVYTGE. The whole CDR3 region reads CASGQGVYTGELFF.

Note on this clone: Read data end 3 residues before the CDR3 end; the end is taken from the germline J gene. J is TRBJ1-5 and V is TRBV7-3; TRBD1 is a possible D gene (5 bases). Germline V gives CDR1 SGHTA, CDR2 FQGTGA. Trimming removed 2 bases at V and 6 bases at J, with 11 bases between. CDR3 length: 14 amino acids. CDR3 amino acids: CASSLSAGSQPQHF. CDR3 DNA (partial): TGTGCCAGCAGCTTATCGGCAGGGTCTCAGCCC.

Details on this clone: Sequencing ends 3 residues short of the CDR3 end; the germline J gene provides the rest. This rearrangement joins TRBV11-2 to TRBJ2-1; D gene uncertain. Germline CDR1 is SGHAT and CDR2 is FQNNGV. CDR3 length: 11 residues. V was clipped by 5 bases and J by 6 bases, with 5 bases between them. CDR3 in amino acids: CASSPVNEQFF. The covered CDR3 bases are TGTGCCAGCAGCCCAGTCAATGAG.

With respect to this clone: The CDR3 end is not reached by the read, which stops 3 residues before it; the germline J gene fills it in. The chain has TRBV7-3 and TRBJ2-2, with D tentatively TRBD1 (6 bases). Per the germline V gene, CDR1 is SGHTA and CDR2 is FQGTGA. This CDR3 region has 14 residues. The V end lost 5 bases, the J end lost 5 bases, and 12 bases lay between the germline ends. This chain's CDR3 is CASSPQGTTGELFF. The DNA read from the CDR3 is TGTGCCAGCAGCCCACAGGGTACTACCGGGGAG.

About this clone: The sequence runs out 3 residues before the end of the CDR3; the remainder is reconstructed from the germline J gene. V and J are TRBV30 and TRBJ2-6, with D uncertain. This CDR3 is 13 amino acids long. Trimming took 3 bases from V and 3 from J, leaving 6 bases between them. Germline loops: CDR1 GTSNPN, CDR2 SVGIG (reference sequence). The sequenced part of the CDR3 DNA is TGTGCCTGGAGAACTGGTGGGGCCAACGTC. It specifies CAWRTGGANV. The full CDR3 sequence reads CAWRTGGANVLTF.

Points on this clone: With the read ending 3 residues before the CDR3 end, the germline J gene is used to fill in that end. The V and J genes are TRBV19 and TRBJ1-1; weak D call: TRBD1 (5 bases). The CDR3 contains 11 residues. CDR1 LNHDA and CDR2 SQIVND come from the germline V gene (reference sequence). The DNA read from the CDR3 is TGTGCCAGTCTTGGGACTAGTGGT. Translating it yields CASLGTSG. The whole CDR3 sequence is CASLGTSGAFF.

On this clone itself: The CDR3 extends 3 residues past the end of the read, so its final part is completed from the germline J gene. The rearrangement uses TRBV12-3 or TRBV12-4 and TRBJ1-1; D gene uncertain. The CDR3 runs to 14 residues. Deletions cut 5 bases from V and 4 bases from J, with 14 bases between. Incomplete CDR3 DNA: TGTGCCAGCAGTCCTCTCGGACTGATCACTGAA. It translates to CASSPLGLITE. The CDR3 as a whole reads CASSPLGLITEAFF.

A note on this clone: With the read ending 3 residues before the CDR3 end, the germline J gene is used to fill in that end. This rearrangement joins TRBV14 to TRBJ2-1, with D perhaps TRBD1 or TRBD2 (5 bases each). Between the trimmed V and J ends, which lost 4 bases and 6 bases, there was a span of 22 bases. The CDR3 is made up of 17 amino acids. Germline V gives CDR1 SGHDN, CDR2 FVKESK. The DNA read from the CDR3 is TGTGCCAGCAGCCCAAAGAGGGGTCAGGGTATTTTCAATGAG. Amino acids: CASSPKRGQGIFNE. The CDR3 in full is CASSPKRGQGIFNEQFF.

Details on this clone: The CDR3 is cut off 3 residues early in the read; its end comes from the germline J gene. This chain links TRBV30 with TRBJ1-2; the D is unclear. In germline, CDR1 is GTSNPN, CDR2 SVGIG (reference sequence). The CDR3 extends over 11 amino acids. This CDR3 reads CAWRLGNDYTF. The CDR3 bases that were read are TGTGCCTGGAGGTTGGGCAATGAC.

To note about this clone: Coverage ceases 3 residues before the CDR3 finishes, and the germline J gene fills in the end. The V and J genes are TRBV5-1 and TRBJ1-2; 11 nucleotides line up with TRBD1. Germline V gene data show CDR1 as SGHRS and CDR2 as YFSETQ. This CDR3 has 14 residues. The CDR3 is CASSMGQGGVGYTF. The sequenced part of the CDR3 DNA is TGCGCCAGCAGCATGGGACAGGGGGGCGTGGGC.

About this clone: Read coverage stops 3 residues before the CDR3 terminus; the germline J gene supplies the remainder. The rearrangement links TRBV20-1 to TRBJ2-7; no clear D gene. V was clipped by 0 bases and J by 6 bases, with 15 bases between them. Germline V CDR1 and CDR2: DFQATT, SNEGSKA (reference sequence). CDR3 size: 14 residues. The CDR3 is CSARDRQTLREQYF. The covered CDR3 bases are TGCAGTGCTAGAGATAGGCAGACATTGCGCGAG.

Remarks on this clone: The read ends 3 residues shy of where the CDR3 ends; the end is completed using the germline J gene. This chain links TRBV14 with TRBJ1-1; D is possibly TRBD1 (6 bases). This CDR3 is 15 amino acids long. V gave up 4 bases and J gave up 6 bases, with 18 bases separating them. In germline, CDR1 is SGHDN, CDR2 FVKESK. The CDR3 sequence is CASSPQRGGLPEAFF. The sequenced CDR3 bases are TGTGCCAGCAGCCCACAGCGAGGGGGTCTCCCTGAA.

Regarding this clone: The CDR3 end is not reached by the read, which stops 3 residues before it; the germline J gene fills it in. The chain couples TRBV7-9 to TRBJ1-2; D perhaps matches TRBD1 (5 bases). The CDR3 contains 12 residues. Germline CDR1 SEHNR, CDR2 FQNEAQ (reference sequence). The CDR3 here is CASSHTGYDYTF. The CDR3 DNA, read in part, is TGTGCCAGCAGTCATACAGGCTACGAC.

With regard to this clone: The read ends 3 residues before the CDR3 terminus; that terminus is restored from the germline J gene. The chain uses TRBV6-1 and TRBJ2-7; 7 positions match TRBD1. Germline V lookup: CDR1 MNHNS, CDR2 SASEGT. With V trimmed by 2 bases and J by 3 bases, 10 bases remained unmatched. The CDR3 spans 16 residues. The CDR3 sequence is CASSEFGGQSVYEQYF. The sequenced CDR3 bases are TGTGCCAGCAGTGAATTTGGGGGACAGAGTGTCTACGAG.

A remark on this clone: The CDR3 end is not reached by the read, which stops 3 residues before it; the germline J gene fills it in. V is TRBV30 and J is TRBJ1-5; no clear D. Trimming removed 5 bases from V and 9 bases from J, with 17 bases in between. This CDR3 comprises 13 residues. Germline loops: CDR1 GTSNPN, CDR2 SVGIG (reference sequence). CDR3 sequence reads: CAWDNNEEPPQHF. Partial CDR3 DNA: TGTGCCTGGGACAACAATGAGGAGCCGCCC. Supplemented by reference TRBV30 and TRBJ1-5, the full variable domain reads SQTIHQWPATLVQPVGSPLSLECTVEGTSNPNLYWYRQAAGRGLQLLFYSVGIGQISSEVPQNLSASRPQDRQFILSSKKLLLSDSGFYLCAWDNNEEPPQHFGDGTRLSIL.

On this clone itself: The read is 3 residues too short to cover the CDR3 end, so that end is filled in from the germline J gene. The rearrangement links TRBV7-2 to TRBJ2-2, with D tentatively TRBD1 (6 bases). Germline V gives CDR1 SGHTA, CDR2 FQGNSA. The CDR3 runs 14 residues. CDR3 bases read: TGTGCCAGCAGCTTCCAGGGGCCTAATGAAAAG. As protein: CASSFQGPNEK. The full CDR3 protein reads CASSFQGPNEKLFF.

CDR3 amino acids: CAMLQEGSYEQYF. The part of the CDR3 DNA that was read is TGTGCCATGTTACAGGAAGGAAGCTACGAG. This rearrangement joins TRBV10-3 to TRBJ2-7; D perhaps matches TRBD1 (5 bases). The CDR3 end lies 3 residues beyond the end of the read and is filled in from the germline J gene. The CDR3 is made up of 13 amino acids. Germline-derived CDR1 and CDR2 are ENHRY and SYGVKD. V lost 9 bases to trimming and J lost 3 bases, with 15 bases between them.

To note about this clone: The CDR3 end is not reached by the read, which stops 3 residues before it; the germline J gene fills it in. This rearrangement joins TRBV5-8 to TRBJ1-1; D gene ambiguous. CDR1 is SGHTS, CDR2 YDEGEE, per germline. V lost 5 bases to trimming and J lost 4 bases, with 15 bases between them. The CDR3 loop spans 14 amino acids. CDR3 residues: CASSSPGWVTEAFF. The CDR3 DNA, read in part, is TGTGCCAGCAGTTCACCAGGATGGGTCACTGAA.